This entry lists 14 T cell receptor beta chains sequenced from one sample in a study of HIV-infected patients and healthy controls. Roughly three months, about 14 weeks, into antiretroviral therapy, follow-up blood was collected. The repertoire came from unfractionated whole blood and reflected all unsorted peripheral T cells. Alpha and beta constant-region primers primed reverse transcription of about 500 ng RNA. Separate chain-specific third strand synthesis with multiplexing indices produced the alpha and beta libraries. TCRdb re-called the 5' RACE reads through MiXCR, storing one row per CDR3 protein. The repertoire holds several thousand distinct CDR3 sequences, with 6% to 8.5% as singletons. Sequences were derived from blood, sampled during antiretroviral therapy. The source of these receptors is an adult with HIV infection.

This clonotype rates as medium-sized. As DNA, the CDR3 is TGTGCCAGCAGCCAAGTACCGGGACTAGCCTCAGATACGCAGTATTTT. It yields the protein CASSQVPGLASDTQYF. This chain connects TRBV4-2 to TRBJ2-3; 9 bases agree with TRBD2. J gave up 4 bases and V 1 base, and 6 bases lay outside the gene matches. From germline, CDR1 is LGHNA and CDR2 YNFKEQ. The CDR3 totals 16 residues.

Within the sample, this clonotype is medium-sized. V gene TRBV28 combines with J gene TRBJ2-2, with 8 bases aligning to TRBD2. The CDR3 length is 17 residues. The trim removed 2 bases at V and 2 bases at J, leaving 7 bases unmatched. CDR1 and CDR2 from the germline V gene are MDHEN and SYDVKM. For the CDR3, the DNA is TGTGCCAGCAGTTTAATTCCCGGGGGGGCAAACACCGGGGAGCTGTTTTTT. It translates to CASSLIPGGANTGELFF.

By sample share, this clonotype is medium-sized. V and J are TRBV5-1 and TRBJ1-4, with 10 bases aligning to TRBD1. The CDR3 spans 14 residues. With 4 bases clipped from V and 8 bases from J, the junction kept 5 bases outside the gene matches. Germline V gene data show CDR1 as SGHRS and CDR2 as YFSETQ. The CDR3 is CASSTDRGSEKLFF. In DNA form, the CDR3 reads TGCGCCAGCAGCACGGACAGGGGGAGCGAAAAACTGTTTTTT.

By frequency in the sample, this clonotype is medium-sized. V is TRBV27 and J is TRBJ2-7, with 11 bases fitting TRBD2. From germline, CDR1 is MNHEY and CDR2 SMNVEV (reference sequence). The V and J ends lost 6 bases and 3 bases, in that order; junction bases with no gene match: 4. The CDR3 has 14 amino acids. The CDR3 protein is CASSRGTSGYEQYF. In DNA, the CDR3 is TGTGCCAGCAGCCGAGGGACTAGCGGCTACGAGCAGTACTTC.

This clonotype was seen a single time. The gene calls are TRBV4-1 and TRBJ1-1; no firm D call. The CDR3 extends over 14 amino acids. The V end lost 1 base, the J end lost 2 bases, and 8 bases lay between the germline ends. Germline V lookup: CDR1 MGHRA, CDR2 YSYEKL. This CDR3 is CASSQVVGNTEAFF. CDR3 sequence (DNA): TGCGCCAGCAGCCAAGTCGTGGGAAACACTGAAGCTTTCTTT.

This clonotype was recorded at least ten times. The genes are TRBV6-5 and TRBJ1-6, with a possible D match to TRBD1 (5 bases). V shed 3 bases and J shed 11 bases, with 8 bases lying between them. CDR1 and CDR2 (germline): MNHEY, SVGAGI. The CDR3 consists of 12 residues. The CDR3 region is CASSYQGPPLHF. The CDR3 DNA reads as TGTGCCAGCAGTTATCAGGGTCCACCCCTCCACTTT.

This clonotype came up many times. The chain is built from TRBV6-2 or TRBV6-3 and TRBJ2-7; D remains ambiguous. CDR3 length: 20 residues. Trimming cost V 3 bases and J 3 bases, with 30 bases left between them. CDR1 is MNHEY, CDR2 SVGEGT, per germline. CDR3 residues: CASSYPRRMVFASGNYEQYF. As DNA, the CDR3 is TGTGCCAGCAGTTATCCCAGGCGTATGGTTTTCGCTAGTGGGAACTACGAGCAGTACTTC.

Within the sample, this clonotype is medium-sized (0.01 to 0.1%). This chain joins TRBV6-2 or TRBV6-3 and TRBJ2-5; no clear D gene. Germline CDR1 reads MNHEY; CDR2 reads SVGEGT. V was pared by 5 bases and J by 5 bases, with 6 bases between. The CDR3 is made up of 11 amino acids. This CDR3 reads CASSQTETQYF. The DNA for the CDR3 is TGTGCCAGCAGTCAAACCGAGACCCAGTACTTC.

This clonotype rates as medium-sized. The chain combines TRBV12-3 or TRBV12-4 with TRBJ1-1; the D gene is possibly TRBD1 (6 bases). V dropped 6 bases and J dropped 0 bases, with 20 bases sitting between them. The CDR3 is made up of 17 amino acids. The CDR3 sequence: CASSSAMGATLNTEAFF. The DNA for the CDR3 is TGTGCCAGCAGCTCAGCCATGGGGGCCACCCTGAACACTGAAGCTTTCTTT.

This clonotype is labeled medium-sized. The chain couples TRBV6-2 or TRBV6-3 to TRBJ2-7; possibly TRBD1 for D (6 bases). Germline assignment: CDR1 MNHEY and CDR2 SVGEGT. Trimming shortened V by 6 bases and J by 0 bases, and 9 bases separated the two germline ends. The CDR3 is 13 residues long. CDR3 sequence (DNA): TGTGCCAGCAGGAGGACAGACTCCTACGAGCAGTACTTC. Translating gives CASRRTDSYEQYF.

The chain carries TRBV28 and TRBJ2-1; TRBD2 agrees at 9 bases. CDR3 length: 15 residues. Germline CDR1 reads MDHEN; CDR2 reads SYDVKM. J was trimmed by 5 bases and V by 1 base; bases with no gene match: 3. CDR3 sequence: CASSLFSGGNNEQFF. CDR3 bases: TGTGCCAGCAGTTTATTCAGCGGGGGGAACAATGAGCAGTTCTTC.

This clonotype was seen ten or more times. V gene TRBV5-1 combines with J gene TRBJ2-3; no definite D call. Trimming took off 6 bases at V and 3 bases at J, with 14 bases between the two ends. Looked up from germline, CDR1 is SGHRS and CDR2 is YFSETQ. The CDR3 covers 14 residues. The CDR3 sequence is CASNLGASTDTQYF. CDR3 nucleotides: TGCGCCAGCAACCTAGGCGCTTCTACAGATACGCAGTATTTT.

This clonotype is medium-sized by share. The rearrangement links TRBV28 to TRBJ2-5, with 7 positions matching TRBD1. Trimming took 3 bases from V and 1 from J; bases not matched to a gene: 5. CDR3 length equals 15 residues. The V gene's germline CDR1 is MDHEN and CDR2 SYDVKM. The CDR3 loop reads CASSFKGAFQETQYF. The CDR3 nucleotides are TGTGCCAGCAGTTTCAAGGGGGCCTTCCAAGAGACCCAGTACTTC.

This clonotype qualifies as medium-sized. The chain employs TRBV7-7 and TRBJ2-1, with D possibly being TRBD1 (6 bases). The V end lost 5 bases, the J end lost 1 base, and 9 bases lay between the germline ends. Germline V gene sequence: CDR1 SSHAT, CDR2 FNYEAQ (reference sequence). CDR3 length: 14 amino acids. In nucleotides, the CDR3 is TGTGCCAGCAGCCCCGGACAGTCCTACAATGAGCAGTTCTTC. Translating gives CASSPGQSYNEQFF.